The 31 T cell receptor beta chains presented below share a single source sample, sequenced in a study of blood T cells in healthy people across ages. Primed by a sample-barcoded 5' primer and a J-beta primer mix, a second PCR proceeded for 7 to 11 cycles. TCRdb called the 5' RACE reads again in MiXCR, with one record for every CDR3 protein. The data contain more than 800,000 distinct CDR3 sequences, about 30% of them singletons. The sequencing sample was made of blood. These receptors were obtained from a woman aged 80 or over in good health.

The CDR3 region is CASSYFGTVQGAEAFF. The CDR3 region has the DNA TGTGCCAGCAGTTACTTTGGTACAGTGCAGGGCGCTGAAGCTTTCTTT. The chain uses TRBV6-2 or TRBV6-3 and TRBJ1-1; a weak D match, TRBD1 (5 bases). Looked up from germline, CDR1 is MNHEY and CDR2 is SVGEGT. V was pared by 1 base and J by 6 bases, with 18 bases between. The CDR3 totals 16 residues.

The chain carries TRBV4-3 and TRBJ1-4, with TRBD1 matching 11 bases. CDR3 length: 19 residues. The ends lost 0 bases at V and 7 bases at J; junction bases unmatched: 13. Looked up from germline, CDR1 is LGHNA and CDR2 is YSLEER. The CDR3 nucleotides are TGCGCCAGCAGCCAAGATTTGACGGGGACAGGGGGTAGGCTTGAAAAACTGTTTTTT. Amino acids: CASSQDLTGTGGRLEKLFF.

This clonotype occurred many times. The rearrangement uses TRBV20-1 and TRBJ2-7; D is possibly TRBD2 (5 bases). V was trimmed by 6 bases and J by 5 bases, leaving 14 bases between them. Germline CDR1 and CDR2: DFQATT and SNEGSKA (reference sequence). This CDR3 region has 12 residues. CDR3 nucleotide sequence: TGCAGTGCCAAACGGGGATTCGACGAGCAGTACTTC. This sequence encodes CSAKRGFDEQYF.

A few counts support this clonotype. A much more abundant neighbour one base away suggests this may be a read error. The CDR3 here is CASSSRTGGSGEQYF. The CDR3 region has the DNA TGTGCCAGCAGCTCAAGGACAGGGGGAAGCGGCGAGCAGTACTTC. The chain has TRBV7-9 and TRBJ2-5, with 10 bases that match TRBD1. The end of the DNA is better explained by TRBJ2-7, so the J call may be wrong. Germline V gives CDR1 SEHNR, CDR2 FQNEAQ (reference sequence). This CDR3 is 15 amino acids long.

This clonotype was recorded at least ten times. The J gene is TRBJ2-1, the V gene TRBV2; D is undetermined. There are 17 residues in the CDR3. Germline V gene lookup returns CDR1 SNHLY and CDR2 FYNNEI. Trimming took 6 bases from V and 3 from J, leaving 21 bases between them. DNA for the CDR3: TGTGCCAGCAGAGAAAGGGCAGGCCCAACCAGCTACAATGAGCAGTTCTTC. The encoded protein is CASRERAGPTSYNEQFF.

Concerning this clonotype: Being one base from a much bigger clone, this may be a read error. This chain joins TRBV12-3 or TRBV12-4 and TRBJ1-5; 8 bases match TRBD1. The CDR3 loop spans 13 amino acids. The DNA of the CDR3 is TGTGCCAGCAGCCCAGGGGGCGGTCAGCTCCAGCATTTT. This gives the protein CASSPGGGQLQHF.

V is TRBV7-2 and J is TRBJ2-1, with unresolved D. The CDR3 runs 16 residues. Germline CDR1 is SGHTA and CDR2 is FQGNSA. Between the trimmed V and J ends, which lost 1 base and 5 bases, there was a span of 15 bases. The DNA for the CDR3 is TGTGCCAGCAGCTTAGAGGTGGGCAGACCGCACAATGAGCAGTTCTTC. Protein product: CASSLEVGRPHNEQFF.

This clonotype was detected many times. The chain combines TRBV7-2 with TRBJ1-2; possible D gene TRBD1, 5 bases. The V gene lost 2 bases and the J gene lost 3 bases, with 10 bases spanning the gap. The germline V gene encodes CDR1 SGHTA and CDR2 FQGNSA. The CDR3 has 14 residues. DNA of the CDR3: TGTGCCAGCAGCTTAACTTCAGGGTACTATGGCTACACCTTC. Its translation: CASSLTSGYYGYTF.

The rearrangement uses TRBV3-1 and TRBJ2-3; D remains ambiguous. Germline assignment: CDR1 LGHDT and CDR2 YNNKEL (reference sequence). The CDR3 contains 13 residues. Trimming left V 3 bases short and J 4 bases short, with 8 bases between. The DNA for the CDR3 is TGTGCCAGCAGCCATGCGACGGCAGATACGCAGTATTTT. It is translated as CASSHATADTQYF.

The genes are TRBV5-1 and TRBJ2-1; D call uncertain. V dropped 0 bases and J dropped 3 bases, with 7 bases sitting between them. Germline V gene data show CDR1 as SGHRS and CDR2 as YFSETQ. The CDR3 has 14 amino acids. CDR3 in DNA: TGCGCCAGCAGCTTGGTCGACGGCTACAATGAGCAGTTCTTC. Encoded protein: CASSLVDGYNEQFF. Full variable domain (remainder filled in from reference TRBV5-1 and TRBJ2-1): KAGVTQTPRYLIKTRGQQVTLSCSPISGHRSVSWYQQTPGQGLQFLFEYFSETQRNKGNFPGRFSGRQFSNSRSEMNVSTLELGDSALYLCASSLVDGYNEQFFGPGTRLTVL.

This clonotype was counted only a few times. CDR3 DNA sequence: TGTGCCAGCAGCTTAGAACCCGTGCTACAAGAGACCCAGTACTTC. This encodes CASSLEPVLQETQYF. J is TRBJ2-5 and V is TRBV11-3; D is uncertain. In germline, CDR1 is SGHNT, CDR2 YENEEA. The CDR3 is 15 residues long. V was shortened by 0 bases and J by 2 bases, with 10 bases between the two germline ends. Full variable domain (missing parts from reference TRBV11-3 and TRBJ2-5): EAGVVQSPRYKIIEKKQPVAFWCNPISGHNTLYWYLQNLGQGPELLIRYENEEAVDDSQLPKDRFSAERLKGVDSTLKIQPAELGDSAVYLCASSLEPVLQETQYFGPGTRLLVL.

In nucleotides, the CDR3 is TGTGCCAGCTCAAGACAGACCATGGGCACTGAAGCTTTCTTT. Protein sequence: CASSRQTMGTEAFF. The genes are TRBV18 and TRBJ1-1; TRBD1 might be the D (5 bases). The CDR3 sequence is 14 residues long. Germline CDR1 and CDR2: KGHSH and LQKENI. The ends were cut back, 5 bases at V and 4 bases at J, with 14 bases in the middle. Full variable domain (missing parts from reference TRBV18 and TRBJ1-1): NAGVMQNPRHLVRRRGQEARLRCSPMKGHSHVYWYRQLPEEGLKFMVYLQKENIIDESGMPKERFSAEFPKEGPSILRIQQVVRGDSAAYFCASSRQTMGTEAFFGQGTRLTVV.

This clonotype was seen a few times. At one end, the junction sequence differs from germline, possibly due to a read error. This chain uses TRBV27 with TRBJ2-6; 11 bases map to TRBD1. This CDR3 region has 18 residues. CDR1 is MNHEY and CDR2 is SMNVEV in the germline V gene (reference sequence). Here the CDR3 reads CTSGPGTGGPVVTNVLTF. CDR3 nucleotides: TGTACCAGCGGACCCGGGACAGGGGGTCCCGTTGTGACCAACGTCCTGACTTTC.

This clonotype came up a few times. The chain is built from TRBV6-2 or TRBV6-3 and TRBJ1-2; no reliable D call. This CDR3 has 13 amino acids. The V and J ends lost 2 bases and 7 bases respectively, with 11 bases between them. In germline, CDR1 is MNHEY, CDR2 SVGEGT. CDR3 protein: CASSYDGLGGYTF. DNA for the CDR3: TGTGCCAGCAGTTACGACGGACTGGGTGGCTACACCTTC.

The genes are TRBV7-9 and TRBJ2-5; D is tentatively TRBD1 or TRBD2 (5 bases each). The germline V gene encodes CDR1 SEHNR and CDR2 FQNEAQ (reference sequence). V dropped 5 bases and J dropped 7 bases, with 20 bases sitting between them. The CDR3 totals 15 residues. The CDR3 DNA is TGTGCCAGCAGCGTCGTCGGGACCTCTTATGGGACCCAGTACTTC. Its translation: CASSVVGTSYGTQYF. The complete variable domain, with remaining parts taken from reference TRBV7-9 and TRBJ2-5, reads DTGVSQNPRHKITKRGQNVTFRCDPISEHNRLYWYRQTLGQGPEFLTYFQNEAQLEKSRLLSDRFSAERPKGSFSTLEIQRTEQGDSAMYLCASSVVGTSYGTQYFGPGTRLLVL.

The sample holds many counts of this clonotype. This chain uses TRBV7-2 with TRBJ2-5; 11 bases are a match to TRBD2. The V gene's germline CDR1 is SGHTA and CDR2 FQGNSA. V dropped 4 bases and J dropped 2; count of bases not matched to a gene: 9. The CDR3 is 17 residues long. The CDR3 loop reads CASSSGKRLAGQETQYF. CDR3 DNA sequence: TGTGCCAGCAGCTCGGGGAAACGACTAGCGGGGCAAGAGACCCAGTACTTC.

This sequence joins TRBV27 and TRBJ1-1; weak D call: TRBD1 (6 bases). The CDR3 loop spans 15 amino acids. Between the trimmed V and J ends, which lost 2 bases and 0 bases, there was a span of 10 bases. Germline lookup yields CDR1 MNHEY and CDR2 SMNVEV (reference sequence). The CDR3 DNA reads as TGTGCCAGCAGTTTAGGGACATACATGAACACTGAAGCTTTCTTT. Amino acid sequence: CASSLGTYMNTEAFF.

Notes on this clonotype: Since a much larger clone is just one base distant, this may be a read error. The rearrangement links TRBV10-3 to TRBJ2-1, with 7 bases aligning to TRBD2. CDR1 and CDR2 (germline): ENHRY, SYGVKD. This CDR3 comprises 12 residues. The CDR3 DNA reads TGTACCATCAGTCCGGGGGGAAATGAGCAGTTCTTC. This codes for CTISPGGNEQFF.

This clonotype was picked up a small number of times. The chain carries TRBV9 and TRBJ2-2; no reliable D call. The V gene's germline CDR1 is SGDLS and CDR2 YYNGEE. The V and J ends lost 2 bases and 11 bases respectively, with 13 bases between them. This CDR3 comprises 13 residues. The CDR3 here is CASSVGSAAELFF. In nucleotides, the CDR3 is TGTGCCAGCAGCGTGGGCTCTGCGGCCGAGCTGTTTTTT.

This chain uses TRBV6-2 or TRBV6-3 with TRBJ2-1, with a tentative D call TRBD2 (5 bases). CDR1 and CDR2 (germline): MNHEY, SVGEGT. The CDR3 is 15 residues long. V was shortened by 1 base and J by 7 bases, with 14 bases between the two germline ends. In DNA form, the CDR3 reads TGTGCCAGCAGTTACTTTACCCCGACGGGGAATGAGCAGTTCTTC. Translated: CASSYFTPTGNEQFF.

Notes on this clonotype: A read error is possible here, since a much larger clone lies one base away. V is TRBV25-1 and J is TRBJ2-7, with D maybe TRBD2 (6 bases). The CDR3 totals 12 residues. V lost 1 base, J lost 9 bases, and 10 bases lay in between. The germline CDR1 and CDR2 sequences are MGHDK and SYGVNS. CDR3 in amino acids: CASSEFVGGQYF. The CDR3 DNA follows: TGTGCCAGCAGTGAATTTGTGGGAGGGCAGTACTTC.

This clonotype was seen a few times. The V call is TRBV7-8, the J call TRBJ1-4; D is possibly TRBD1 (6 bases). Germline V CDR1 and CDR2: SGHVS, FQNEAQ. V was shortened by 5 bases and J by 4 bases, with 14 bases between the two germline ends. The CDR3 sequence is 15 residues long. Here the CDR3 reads CASSLTGGINEKLFF. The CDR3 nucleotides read TGTGCCAGCAGCCTGACAGGAGGGATTAATGAAAAACTGTTTTTT.

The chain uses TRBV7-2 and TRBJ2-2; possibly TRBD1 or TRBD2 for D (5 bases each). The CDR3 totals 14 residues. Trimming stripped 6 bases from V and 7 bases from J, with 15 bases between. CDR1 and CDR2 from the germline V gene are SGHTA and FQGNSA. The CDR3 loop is CASRHPGSSGELFF. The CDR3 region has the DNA TGTGCCAGCAGACATCCAGGGAGTAGCGGGGAGCTGTTTTTT. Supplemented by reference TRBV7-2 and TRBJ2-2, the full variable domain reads GAGVSQSPSNKVTEKGKDVELRCDPISGHTALYWYRQSLGQGLEFLIYFQGNSAPDKSGLPSDRFSAERTGGSVSTLTIQRTQQEDSAVYLCASRHPGSSGELFFGEGSRLTVL.

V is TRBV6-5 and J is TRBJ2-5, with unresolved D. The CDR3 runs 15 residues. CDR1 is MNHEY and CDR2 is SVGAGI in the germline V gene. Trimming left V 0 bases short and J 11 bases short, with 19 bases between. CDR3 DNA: TGTGCCAGCAGTTACTCGGGAATCGCAGGCGATGAGCAGTACTTC. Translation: CASSYSGIAGDEQYF.

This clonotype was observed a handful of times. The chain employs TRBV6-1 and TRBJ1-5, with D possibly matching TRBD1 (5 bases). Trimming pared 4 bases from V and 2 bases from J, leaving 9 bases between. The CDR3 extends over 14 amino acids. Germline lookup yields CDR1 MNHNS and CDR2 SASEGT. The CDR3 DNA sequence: TGTGCCAGCAGTGCGGGGGGGGGCAATCAGCCCCAGCATTTT. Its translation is CASSAGGGNQPQHF.

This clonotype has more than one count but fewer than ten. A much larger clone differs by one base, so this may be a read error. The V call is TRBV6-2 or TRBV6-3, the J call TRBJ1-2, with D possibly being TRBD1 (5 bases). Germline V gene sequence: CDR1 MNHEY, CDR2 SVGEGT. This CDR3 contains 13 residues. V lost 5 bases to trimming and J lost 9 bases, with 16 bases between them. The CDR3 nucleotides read TGTGCCAGCAGTGCCGGGGGGGGAGGACGCTACACCTTC. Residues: CASSAGGGGRYTF.

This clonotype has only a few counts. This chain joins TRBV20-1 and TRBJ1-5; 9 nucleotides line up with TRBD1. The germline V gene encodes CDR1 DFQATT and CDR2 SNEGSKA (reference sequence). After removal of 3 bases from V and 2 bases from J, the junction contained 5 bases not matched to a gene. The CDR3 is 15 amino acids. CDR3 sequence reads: CSASYRQGGNQPQHF. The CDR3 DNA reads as TGCAGTGCTAGCTACAGACAGGGGGGCAATCAGCCCCAGCATTTT.

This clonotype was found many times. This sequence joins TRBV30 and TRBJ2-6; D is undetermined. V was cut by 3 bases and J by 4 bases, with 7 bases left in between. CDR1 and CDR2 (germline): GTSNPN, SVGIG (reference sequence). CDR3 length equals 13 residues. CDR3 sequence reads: CAWRPMGANVLTF. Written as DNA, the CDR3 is TGTGCCTGGAGGCCCATGGGGGCCAACGTCCTGACTTTC.

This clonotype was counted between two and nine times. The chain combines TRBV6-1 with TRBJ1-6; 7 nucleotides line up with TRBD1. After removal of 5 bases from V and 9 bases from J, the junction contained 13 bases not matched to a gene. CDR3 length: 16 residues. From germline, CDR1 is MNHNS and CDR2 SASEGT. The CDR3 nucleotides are TGTGCCAGCAGTCCCCGACAGGGAAGGTCGAGTTCACCCCTCCACTTT. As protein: CASSPRQGRSSSPLHF.

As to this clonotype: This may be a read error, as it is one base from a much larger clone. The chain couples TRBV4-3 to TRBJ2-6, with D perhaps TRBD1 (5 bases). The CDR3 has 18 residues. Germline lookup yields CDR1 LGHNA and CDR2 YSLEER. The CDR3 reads CASNQEATAFSGANVLTF. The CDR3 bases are TGCGCCAGCAACCAAGAAGCGACAGCCTTCTCTGGGGCCAACGTCCTGACTTTC.

CDR3 residues: CASSYGRGTGPEQYF. The CDR3 coding sequence is TGTGCCAGCAGTTACGGTCGCGGGACAGGGCCCGAGCAGTACTTC. The chain is built from TRBV6-7 and TRBJ2-7; 9 nucleotides line up with TRBD1. Being an ORF, TRBV6-7 has a function that is uncertain. This CDR3 comprises 15 residues. V trimming: 2 bases; J trimming: 6 bases; junction bases outside the gene matches: 8.